This T cell receptor beta chain was documented in a study of T-cell reconstitution after alpha-beta-depleted transplantation in children. General study results and limits: It was reported that alpha-beta T cells came from several hundred expanded graft clones (about two months after transplant). T-cell numbers and diversity, one year after transplant, stemmed largely from T cells that were newly produced. Some patients showed high day-60 TCRbeta diversity, which derived from surviving recipient T cells and thymic progenitors.

Germline assignment: CDR1 SEHNR and CDR2 FQNEAQ (reference sequence). Trimming took off 4 bases at V and 6 bases at J, with 8 bases between the two ends. CDR3 size: 12 residues. Unique molecular identifiers were incorporated into the prepared TCRbeta library. TCRdb used MiXCR to reprocess the PCR reads, holding one entry per CDR3 protein. The data show about 420,000 distinct CDR3 sequences, 15% to 20% seen once. Regarding this clonotype: Its antigen remains unknown.

This specimen consisted of PBMCs, mostly from graft donor cells, obtained 360 days after TCRalphabeta/CD19-depleted stem cell transplant. The source of this sequence is a boy under three years old who had a stem cell transplant for Wiskott-Aldrich syndrome, so the T cells may come from the graft donor. This sequence joins TRBV7-9 and TRBJ2-3; D not resolved. The DNA for the CDR3 is TGTGCCAGCAGCTCGCCCCTGGATACGCAGTATTTT. As protein: CASSSPLDTQYF.